This TCR beta chain was recovered during a study of blood T cell repertoires in COVID-19. Across the whole study: Collection of acute and convalescent COVID-19 samples took place in the United States, Italy and Spain. T cells, B-cell-depleted T cells, or PBMCs provided the cDNA or gDNA that served as material.

Per the study methods: By means of reference gene primer amplification, nucleated cell counts were estimated. Sequencing used immunoSEQ multiplex PCR; TCRdb keeps in-frame clones, though not all of them. V and J calls plus clone size are reproduced from that table; the DNA served to infer D and trimming. The table has 15,000 to 20,000 clones, around 80% seen once. V lost 2 bases and J lost 7; bases outside the gene matches: 4. The germline V gene has CDR1 SGHTA and CDR2 FQGNSA. The CDR3 covers 14 residues. This receptor was taken from a human donor in a cohort sampled during active COVID-19. The sequenced material came from peripheral blood. V usage is TRBV7-2 and J usage is TRBJ1-4, with TRBD1 identical over 7 bases. For the CDR3, the DNA is TGTGCCAGCAGCTTACGGGACAGAGGTGAAAAACTGTTTTTT. It codes for CASSLRDRGEKLFF.